This record looks at one T cell receptor beta chain sequence and its context. At one boundary the junction diverges from the germline segment, which might be a read error. The data belong to a study of cytomegalovirus exposure and HLA in healthy donors. The CDR3 sequence is 14 residues long. Germline CDR1 is SGHAT and CDR2 is FQNNGV. The PCR employed 60 Vbeta primers together with 13 Jbeta primers. Repertoires were generated with immunoSEQ multiplex PCR, while TCRdb's copy carries only in-frame clones and drops some. In the table there are around 150,000 clones, roughly four fifths of which are singletons.

The sequenced material came from PBMCs. The TCR comes from a man between 25 and 39 years old in good health and CMV-seropositive. The V and J genes are TRBV11-2 and TRBJ1-5; 9 nucleotides match TRBD1. CDR3 protein: CAGSIGQGSQPQHF. The CDR3 DNA follows: TGTGCCGGCAGCATAGGACAGGGGAGTCAGCCCCAGCATTTT.